This T cell receptor beta chain was found in a study of blood T cell repertoires in COVID-19. The overall study: Donors in the United States, Italy and Spain gave samples during acute or convalescent COVID-19. The analysed material was cDNA or gDNA that came from T cells, B-cell-depleted T cells, or PBMCs.

Per the study methods: It was from reference gene primer amplification that nucleated cell counts were estimated. The repertoire was sequenced with immunoSEQ multiplex PCR; TCRdb's copy has only in-frame clones and lacks some. Clone size and V and J calls were adopted from that table, with D and trimming inferred from the DNA. The sample comprises fewer than 200,000 clones, roughly 80% of which are singletons, and about 6.4% rests with the top ten. Source material: peripheral blood. The sequence derives from a human donor in a cohort sampled during active COVID-19.

For the CDR3, the DNA is TGTGCCATCAGTGAGTCGGGATCAGGGTCAGGTTCACCCCTCCACTTT. Translated, it gives CAISESGSGSGSPLHF. The chain uses TRBV10-3 and TRBJ1-6; possibly TRBD1 for D (5 bases). In germline, CDR1 is ENHRY, CDR2 SYGVKD. Trimming took off 0 bases at V and 9 bases at J, with 15 bases between the two ends. This CDR3 region has 16 residues.